Listed below are T cell receptor beta chains from one sample, sequenced in a study of blood T cell repertoires in COVID-19. Only in-frame clones appear in the TCRdb table, and some are missing; sequencing was by immunoSEQ multiplex PCR. The data hold roughly 250,000 clones, with roughly 84% observed a single time. The specimen was peripheral blood. These receptors all come from a woman between 40 and 50 years old with active or convalescent COVID-19. The CDR3 runs from the conserved cysteine through the conserved F or W. Expanded clones are given a class, and other clones once, few, many or no size at all.

length | size | J | V | CDR3
11 | few | TRBJ2-7 | TRBV2 | CASGRAYEQYF
16 | - | TRBJ1-1 | TRBV6-5 | CASSYTTGGGNTEAFF
12 | - | TRBJ2-5 | TRBV6-5 | CASSPNGRTQYF
14 | - | TRBJ1-6 | TRBV27 | CASSQAGAPSPLHF
17 | - | TRBJ1-2 | TRBV6-1 | CASSEGPRGQVNYGYTF
12 | once | TRBJ1-2 | TRBV6-1 | CASRAANYGYTF
13 | - | TRBJ1-2 | TRBV2 | CASRGDSIYGYTF
14 | - | TRBJ1-2 | TRBV19 | CASSTWDRVSGYTF
15 | - | TRBJ1-2 | TRBV5-1 | CASSPRQGASSGYTF
17 | - | TRBJ1-5 | TRBV6-2/TRBV6-3 | CASSSSWLGGVNQPQHF
15 | - | TRBJ2-1 | TRBV24-1 | CATSDRQLTYNEQFF
14 | few | TRBJ1-1 | TRBV20-1 | CSASGTGVNTEAFF
13 | - | TRBJ1-2 | TRBV6-5 | CASSVQGALGYTF
13 | - | TRBJ1-1 | TRBV7-9 | CASSLSRSTEAFF
12 | many | TRBJ1-2 | TRBV10-1 | CASIWTGYGYTF
17 | - | TRBJ1-2 | TRBV2 | CARNFRTGGTSNYGYTF
17 | - | TRBJ2-3 | TRBV4-2 | CASSQILVQAVTDTQYF
12 | - | TRBJ2-5 | TRBV29-1 | CSVDQGGETQYF
13 | - | TRBJ1-1 | TRBV15 | CATSRPENTEAFF
15 | many | TRBJ1-1 | TRBV4-2 | CASSQNRDSNTEAFF